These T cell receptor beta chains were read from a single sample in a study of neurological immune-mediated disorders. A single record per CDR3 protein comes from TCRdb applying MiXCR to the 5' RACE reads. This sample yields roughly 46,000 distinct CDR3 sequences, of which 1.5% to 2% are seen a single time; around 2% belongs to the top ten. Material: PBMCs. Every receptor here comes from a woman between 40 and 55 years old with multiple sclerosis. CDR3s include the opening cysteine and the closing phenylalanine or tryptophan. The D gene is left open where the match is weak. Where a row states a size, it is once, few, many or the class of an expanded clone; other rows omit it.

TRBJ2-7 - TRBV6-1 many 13 TGTGCCAGCACAAGCCTCAGCTCCTACGAGCAGTACTTC CASTSLSSYEQYF
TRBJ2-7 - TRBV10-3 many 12 TGTGCCATCGGGGACGGAAGCTACGAGCAGTACTTC CAIGDGSYEQYF
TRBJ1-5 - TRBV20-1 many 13 TGCAGTGCTAGAGACAGTGGCAATCAGCCCCAGCATTTT CSARDSGNQPQHF
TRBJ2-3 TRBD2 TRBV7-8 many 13 TGTGCCAGCAGCTCCGCGGGAGGAGATACGCAGTATTTT CASSSAGGDTQYF
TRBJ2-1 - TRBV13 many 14 TGTGCCAGCAGCTTCCCGGGACTCCAGGAGGAGCAGTTCTTC CASSFPGLQEEQFF
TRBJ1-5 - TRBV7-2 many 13 TGTGCCAGCAGCTTACAGGGTCACCAGCCCCAGCATTTT CASSLQGHQPQHF
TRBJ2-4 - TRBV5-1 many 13 TGCGCCAGCAGCTTTGGACAGATGAACATTCAGTACTTC CASSFGQMNIQYF
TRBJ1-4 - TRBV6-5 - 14 TGTGCCAGCAGCCTCGACAGAGGGAGAGGAAAACTGTTTTTT CASSLDRGRGKLFF
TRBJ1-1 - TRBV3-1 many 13 TGTGCCAGCAGCCCCCTCGGGGGCACTGAAGCTTTCTTT CASSPLGGTEAFF
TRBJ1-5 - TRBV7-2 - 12 TGTGCCAGCAGCTTAGCGGGGGGAATTCAGCATTTT CASSLAGGIQHF
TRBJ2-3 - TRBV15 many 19 TGTGCCACCAGCAGCCTAGGCCAAACTCGACAGGGAGGGTCAGATACGCAGTATTTT CATSSLGQTRQGGSDTQYF
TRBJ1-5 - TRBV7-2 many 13 TGTGCCAGCAGCTCACAGATCAATCAGCCCCAGCATTTT CASSSQINQPQHF
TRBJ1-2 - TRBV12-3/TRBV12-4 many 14 TGTGCCAGCGGGAGGGACAACTCTAACTATGGCTACACCTTC CASGRDNSNYGYTF
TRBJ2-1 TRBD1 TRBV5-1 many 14 TGCGCCAGCAGCCAGGGACAGAACTACAATGAGCAGTTCTTC CASSQGQNYNEQFF
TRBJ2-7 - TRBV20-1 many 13 TGCAGTGCTAGAGATGGACGGAACTACGAGCAGTACTTC CSARDGRNYEQYF
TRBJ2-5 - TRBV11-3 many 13 TGTGCCAGCAGCTTAAGGGCGGGAGAGACCCAGTACTTC CASSLRAGETQYF
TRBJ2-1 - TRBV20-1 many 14 TGCAGTGCTTCGGGACTCACAGTGGGCAATGAGCAGTTCTTC CSASGLTVGNEQFF
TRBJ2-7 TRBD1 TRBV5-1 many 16 TGCGCCAGCAGCTTGCTTCCGGGACAGGGGCTCAACGAGCAGTACTTC CASSLLPGQGLNEQYF
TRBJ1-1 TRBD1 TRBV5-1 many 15 TGCGCCAGCAGCTTGGATGGCAGGGGGGACACTGAAGCTTTCTTT CASSLDGRGDTEAFF
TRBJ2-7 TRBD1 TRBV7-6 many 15 TGTGCCAGCAGCTTACGGGGGGACAGGGTCCACGAGCAGTACTTC CASSLRGDRVHEQYF
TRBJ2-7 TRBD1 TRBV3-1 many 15 TGTGCCAGCAGCCAAGGGTCAAAGGGGGCGGCCGAGCAGTACTTC CASSQGSKGAAEQYF
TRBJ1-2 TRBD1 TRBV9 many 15 TGTGCCAGCAGCCCCCGACAGGGTTCCGACTATGGCTACACCTTC CASSPRQGSDYGYTF
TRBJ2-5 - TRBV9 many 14 TGTGCCAGCAGCGTAGCGGGGGCAGAAGAGACCCAGTACTTC CASSVAGAEETQYF
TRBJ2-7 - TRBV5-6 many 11 TGTGCCAGCAGCACTATAAACGAGCAGTACTTC CASSTINEQYF
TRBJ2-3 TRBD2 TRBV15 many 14 TGTGCCACCAGCAGGGGACTAGTTCGCGATACGCAGTATTTT CATSRGLVRDTQYF
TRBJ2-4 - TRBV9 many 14 TGTGCCAGCAGCCCCGGGGGACGTCGGAACATTCAGTACTTC CASSPGGRRNIQYF
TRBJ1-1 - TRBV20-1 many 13 TGCAGTGCTAGTTCCAGTGGATTCACTGAAGCTTTCTTT CSASSSGFTEAFF
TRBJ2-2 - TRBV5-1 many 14 TGCGCCAGCAGCTTGCCAGGGACCACCGGGGAGCTGTTTTTT CASSLPGTTGELFF
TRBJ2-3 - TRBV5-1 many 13 TGCGCCAGCAGCTTGGCCGGAACAGATACGCAGTATTTT CASSLAGTDTQYF
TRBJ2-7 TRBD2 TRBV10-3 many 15 TGTGCCTCCTCGGTTAGCGGGGGCAGCTCCTACGAGCAGTACTTC CASSVSGGSSYEQYF
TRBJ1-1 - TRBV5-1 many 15 TGCGCCAGCAGCTTGGCCGGCGGGGTGAGCACTGAAGCTTTCTTT CASSLAGGVSTEAFF
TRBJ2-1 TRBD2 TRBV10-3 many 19 TGTGCCATCAGTGAGTCGATGCAAGCGGGGGGGCCTTCCTACAATGAGCAGTTCTTC CAISESMQAGGPSYNEQFF
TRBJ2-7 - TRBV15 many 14 TGTGCCACCAGCCGACGGGCCGCCTCCTACGAGCAGTACTTC CATSRRAASYEQYF
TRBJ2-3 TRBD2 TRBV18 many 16 TGTGCCAGCTCACCACCCTGGACTAGCGGAGAAGATACGCAGTATTTT CASSPPWTSGEDTQYF
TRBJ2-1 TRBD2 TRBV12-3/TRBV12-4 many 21 TGTGCCAGCAGTTTAGGACGGGGGTATGGGACTAGGAGGCCCTCCTTCAATGAGCAGTTCTTC CASSLGRGYGTRRPSFNEQFF
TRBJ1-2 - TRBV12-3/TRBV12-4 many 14 TGTGCCAGCAGTTTCGGATTCCTCAACTATGGCTACACCTTC CASSFGFLNYGYTF
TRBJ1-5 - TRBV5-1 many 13 TGCGCCAGCGGTTCGACACCGGGTCAGCCCCAGCATTTT CASGSTPGQPQHF
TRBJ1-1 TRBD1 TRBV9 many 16 TGTGCCTCAGCAGCGTTGGGGACAGGGATACGCACTGAAGCTTTCTTT CASAALGTGIRTEAFF
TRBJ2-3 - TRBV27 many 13 TGTGCCAGCAGTCATCAACTCACAGATACGCAGTATTTT CASSHQLTDTQYF
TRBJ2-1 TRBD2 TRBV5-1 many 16 TGCGCCAGCAGCTTGAGGGCTAGCGGGGTCTACAATGAGCAGTTCTTC CASSLRASGVYNEQFF
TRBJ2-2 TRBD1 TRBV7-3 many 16 TGTGCCAGCAGCTTCGCGTCGACAGGGTACACCGGGGAGCTGTTTTTT CASSFASTGYTGELFF
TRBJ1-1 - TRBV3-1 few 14 TGTGCCAGCAGCCAGAGGGAGGCCGAGGGTGAAGCTTTCTTT CASSQREAEGEAFF